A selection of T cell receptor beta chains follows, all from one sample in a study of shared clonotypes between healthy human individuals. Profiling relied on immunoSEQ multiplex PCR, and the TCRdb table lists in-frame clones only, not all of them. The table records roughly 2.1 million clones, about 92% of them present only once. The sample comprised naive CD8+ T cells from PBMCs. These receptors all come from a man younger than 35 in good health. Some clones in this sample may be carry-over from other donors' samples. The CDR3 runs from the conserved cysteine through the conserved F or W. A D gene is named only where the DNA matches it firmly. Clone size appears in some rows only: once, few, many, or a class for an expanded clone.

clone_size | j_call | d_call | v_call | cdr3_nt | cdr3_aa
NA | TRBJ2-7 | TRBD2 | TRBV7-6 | TGTGCCAGCTGCAGGAAGCGGGAGGGCCTATCCGAGCAGTACTTC | CASCRKREGLSEQYF
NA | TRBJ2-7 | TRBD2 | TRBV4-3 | TGCGCCAGCAGCCAAGAAAGTGCTAGCGGCGAGCAGTACTTC | CASSQESASGEQYF
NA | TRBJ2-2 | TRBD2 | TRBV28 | TGTGCCAGCAGACTCGGGACTAGCGGGAGTTCTGGGGAGCTGTTTTTT | CASRLGTSGSSGELFF
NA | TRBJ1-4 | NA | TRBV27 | TGTGCCAGCAGTTTATCGGTTAGGGGCGGTGAAAAACTGTTTTTT | CASSLSVRGGEKLFF
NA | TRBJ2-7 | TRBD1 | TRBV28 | TGTGCCAGCAGTACTCCCGGGACAGAAGACGAGCAGTACTTC | CASSTPGTEDEQYF
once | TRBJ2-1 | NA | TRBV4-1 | TGCGCCAGCAGCCAAGGCGACGGAGATAATGAGCAGTTCTTC | CASSQGDGDNEQFF
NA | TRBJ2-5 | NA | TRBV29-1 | TGCAGCGTGGCTTGGGTTGATCAAGAGACCCAGTACTTC | CSVAWVDQETQYF
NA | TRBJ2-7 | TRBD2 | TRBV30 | TGTGCCTGGAGTGGCCGGTCCTTTGGACTAGAGTCATACGAGCAGTACTTC | CAWSGRSFGLESYEQYF
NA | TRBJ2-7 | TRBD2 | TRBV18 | TGTGCCAGCTCACGCCGGGGGAGGGATGACCCCTACGAGCAGTACTTC | CASSRRGRDDPYEQYF
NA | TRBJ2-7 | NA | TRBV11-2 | TGTGCCAGCAGCTTAGTTTTGACGGCGGGGGCAGTTTACGAGCAGTACTTC | CASSLVLTAGAVYEQYF
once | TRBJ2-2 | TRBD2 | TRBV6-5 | TGTGCCAGCAGTTACAGCGGGGGGCGAGGCGGGGAGCTGTTTTTT | CASSYSGGRGGELFF
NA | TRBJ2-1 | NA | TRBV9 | TGTGCCAGCAGCTCAAGGGCGGTTCTTTCCTCTTACAATGAGCAGTTCTTC | CASSSRAVLSSYNEQFF
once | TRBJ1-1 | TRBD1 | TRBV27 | TGTGCCAGCAGTTTATTTACAGGGGAGACTGAAGCTTTCTTT | CASSLFTGETEAFF
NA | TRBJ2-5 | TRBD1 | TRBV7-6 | TGTGCCAGCAGCCCTCAGACAGGGTCGGGAGAGACCCAGTACTTC | CASSPQTGSGETQYF
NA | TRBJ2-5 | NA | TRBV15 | TGTGCCACCAGGGGAGAGGGGCAGGAGACCCAGTACTTC | CATRGEGQETQYF
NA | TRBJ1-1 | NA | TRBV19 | TGTGCCAGTAGTATAAGTTCCAGCACTGAAGCTTTCTTT | CASSISSSTEAFF
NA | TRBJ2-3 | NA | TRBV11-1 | TGTGCCAGCAGACGTACTAGCATTTCCTACACAGATACGCAGTATTTT | CASRRTSISYTDTQYF
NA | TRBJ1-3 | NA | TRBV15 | TGTGCCACCAGCGAGCTCTCTGGAAACACCATATATTTT | CATSELSGNTIYF
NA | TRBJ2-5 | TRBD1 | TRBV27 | TGTGCCAGCAGCAGGACAGGGGGCGCTTTCGGGACCCAGTACTTC | CASSRTGGAFGTQYF
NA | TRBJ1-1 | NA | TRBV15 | TGTGCCACCAGCAGAAGACAGAGGGGGGCTGAAGCTTTCTTT | CATSRRQRGAEAFF
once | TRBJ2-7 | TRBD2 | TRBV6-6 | TGTGCCAGCAGCGGACTAGCGGGAGGCTACGAGCAGTACTTC | CASSGLAGGYEQYF
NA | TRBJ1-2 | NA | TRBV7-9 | TGTGCCAGCAGCGTAGCCGACGTAAAAGGAGGCTACACCTTC | CASSVADVKGGYTF
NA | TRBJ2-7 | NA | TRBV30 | TGTGCCTGGACCCTGGACAGCTCCTACGAGCAGTACTTC | CAWTLDSSYEQYF
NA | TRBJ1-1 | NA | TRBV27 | TGTGCCAGCAGTTTATGGGGGACAATGAACACTGAAGCTTTCTTT | CASSLWGTMNTEAFF
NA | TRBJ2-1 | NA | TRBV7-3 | TGTGCCAGCAGCTTAAATGGCCTATCCAATGAGCAGTTCTTC | CASSLNGLSNEQFF
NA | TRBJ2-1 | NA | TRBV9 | TGTGCCAGCTCGAAGGGGAATCGCGAGCAGTTCTTC | CASSKGNREQFF
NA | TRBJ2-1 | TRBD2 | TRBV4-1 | TGCGCCAGCAGCCACCCCGGCGGGAGTAGATACAATGAGCAGTTCTTC | CASSHPGGSRYNEQFF
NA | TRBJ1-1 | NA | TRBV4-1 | TGCGCCAGCAGCCAAGCCCCCACTGAAGCTTTCTTT | CASSQAPTEAFF
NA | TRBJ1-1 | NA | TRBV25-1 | TGTGCCAGCAGTGATCCTGCAGGGACGGACACTGAAGCTTTCTTT | CASSDPAGTDTEAFF
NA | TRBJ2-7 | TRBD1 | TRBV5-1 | TGCGCCAGCGGCTGGGACAGGGAAATTGGCGAGCAGTACTTC | CASGWDREIGEQYF
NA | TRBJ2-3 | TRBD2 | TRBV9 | TGTGCCAGCAGCCCACGGGGGGGGAAAGCAGATACGCAGTATTTT | CASSPRGGKADTQYF
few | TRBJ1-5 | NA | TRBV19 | TGTGCCAGTAGTATCTATCCTTTGAGCAATCAGCCCCAGCATTTT | CASSIYPLSNQPQHF
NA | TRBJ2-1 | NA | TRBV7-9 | TGTGCCACGCCCCCGGACCTCGCCTCCTACAATGAGCAGTTCTTC | CATPPDLASYNEQFF
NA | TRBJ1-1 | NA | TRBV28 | TGTGCCAGCAGTTCCCCCGGCCGGGCCGGGAGGACTGAAGCTTTCTTT | CASSSPGRAGRTEAFF
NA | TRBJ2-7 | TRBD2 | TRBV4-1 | TGCGCCAGCAGCCCCTCACCGTATGGCGGGAGGTACGAGCAGTACTTC | CASSPSPYGGRYEQYF
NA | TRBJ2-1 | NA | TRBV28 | TGTGCCAGCAGAAGGGAGCTCCAGTATAATGAGCAGTTCTTC | CASRRELQYNEQFF
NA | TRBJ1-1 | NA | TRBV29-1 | TGCAGCGCCCGGACCGTGAACACTGAAGCTTTCTTT | CSARTVNTEAFF
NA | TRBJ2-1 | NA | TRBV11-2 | TGTGCCAGCAGCTTAGGGCTCTTAGCGAGCTACAATGAGCAGTTCTTC | CASSLGLLASYNEQFF
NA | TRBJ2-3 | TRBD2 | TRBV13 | TGTGCCAGCAGCTTACAAGGTAGCGGGAAACTCACAGATACGCAGTATTTT | CASSLQGSGKLTDTQYF
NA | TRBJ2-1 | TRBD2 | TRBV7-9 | TGTGCCAGCAGCCGCGCCGGGAGGGGTGAGCAGTTCTTC | CASSRAGRGEQFF
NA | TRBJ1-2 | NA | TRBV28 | TGTGCCAGCAGTGTCCCTCGGGAGAGTAACTATGGCTACACCTTC | CASSVPRESNYGYTF
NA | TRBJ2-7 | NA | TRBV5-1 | TGCGCCAGCAGCTTGCGAATTCTCCCGTACGAGCAGTACTTC | CASSLRILPYEQYF
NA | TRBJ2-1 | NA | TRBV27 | TGTGCCAGCAGTTTATCGCCCCGGCTATACAATGAGCAGTTCTTC | CASSLSPRLYNEQFF
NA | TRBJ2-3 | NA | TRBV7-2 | TGTGCCAGCAGCGGGAGAGGGGCAGATACGCAGTATTTT | CASSGRGADTQYF
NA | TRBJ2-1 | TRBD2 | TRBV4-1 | TGCGCCAGCAGCCTCGATAGCGGGAGAGAGGGTGAGCAGTTCTTC | CASSLDSGREGEQFF
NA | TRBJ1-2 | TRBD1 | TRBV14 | TGTGCCAGCAGCGTCACCGGGACAGGAATCTATGGCTACACCTTC | CASSVTGTGIYGYTF
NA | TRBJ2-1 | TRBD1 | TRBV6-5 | TGTGCCAGCAGTTTAGGACAGGGGGCCGATGAGCAGTTCTTC | CASSLGQGADEQFF
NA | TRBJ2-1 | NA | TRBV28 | TGTGCCAGCAGACCAAGACATAGCTCCTACAATGAGCAGTTCTTC | CASRPRHSSYNEQFF
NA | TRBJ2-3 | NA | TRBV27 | TGTGCCAGCAGGACACCCGGGTCAAGGGCGCAGTATTTT | CASRTPGSRAQYF
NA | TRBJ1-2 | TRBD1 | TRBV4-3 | TGCGCCAGCAGCCAAGATCAAGGGGGCATGCATGGCTACACCTTC | CASSQDQGGMHGYTF